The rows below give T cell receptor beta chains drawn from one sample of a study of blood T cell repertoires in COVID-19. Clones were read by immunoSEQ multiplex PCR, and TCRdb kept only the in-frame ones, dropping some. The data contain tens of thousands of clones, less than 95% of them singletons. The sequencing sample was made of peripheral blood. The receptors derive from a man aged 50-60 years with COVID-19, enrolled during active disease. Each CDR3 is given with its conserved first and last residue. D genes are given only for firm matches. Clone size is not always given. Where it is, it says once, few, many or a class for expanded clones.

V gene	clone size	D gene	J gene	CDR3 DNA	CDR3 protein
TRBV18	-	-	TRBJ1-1	TGTGCCAGCTCACCAGAGGCTTTGGTGAACACTGAAGCTTTCTTT	CASSPEALVNTEAFF
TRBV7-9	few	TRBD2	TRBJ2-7	TGTGCCAGCAGCTTAGCAGGCCGCGGGGGGAACGAGCAGTACTTC	CASSLAGRGGNEQYF
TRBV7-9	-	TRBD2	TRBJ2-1	TGTGCCAGCACGTTAGCGGGAGTCAATGAGCAGTTCTTC	CASTLAGVNEQFF
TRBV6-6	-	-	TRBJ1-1	TGTGCCAGCAGTTACAAGCCGTCCAGGGACACTGAAGCTTTCTTT	CASSYKPSRDTEAFF
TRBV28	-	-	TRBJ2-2	TGTGCCAGCAGCTCCCCCAGGACCGGGGAGCTGTTTTTT	CASSSPRTGELFF
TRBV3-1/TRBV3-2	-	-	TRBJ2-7	TGTGCCAGCAGCCAACCGGGACTCCACTACGAGCAGTACTTC	CASSQPGLHYEQYF
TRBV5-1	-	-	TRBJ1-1	TGCGCCAGCAGCTTGGGCAGGGACACTGAAGCTTTCTTT	CASSLGRDTEAFF
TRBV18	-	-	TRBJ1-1	TGTGCCAGCTCCCTCCCGGGGTCCCTTATGACTGAAGCTTTCTTT	CASSLPGSLMTEAFF
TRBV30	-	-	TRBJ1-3	TGTGCCTGGAGTCCGGGAAACACCATATATTTT	CAWSPGNTIYF
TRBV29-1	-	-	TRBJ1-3	TGCAGCGTTCGTACAGGGCGCTCTGGAAACACCATATATTTT	CSVRTGRSGNTIYF
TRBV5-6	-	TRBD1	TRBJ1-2	TGTGCCAGCAGCTTTGACAGGGCCGCAGGCTACACCTTC	CASSFDRAAGYTF
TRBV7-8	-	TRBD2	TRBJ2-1	TGTGCCAGCAGCCCCCGCGACCTAGCGGGAGAGCAGTTCTTC	CASSPRDLAGEQFF
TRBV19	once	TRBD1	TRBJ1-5	TGTGCCAGTAACCCCGGGACAGGGTCTTCCCAGCCCCAGCATTTT	CASNPGTGSSQPQHF
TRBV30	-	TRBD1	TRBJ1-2	TGTGCCTGGAGTGTTACAGGGGGTTTGGGAGGCTACACCTTC	CAWSVTGGLGGYTF
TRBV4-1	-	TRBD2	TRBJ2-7	TGCGCCAGCAGCCATGCGGGACTAGCGGGAGAAGAGCAGTACTTC	CASSHAGLAGEEQYF
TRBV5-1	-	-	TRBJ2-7	TGCGCCAGCAGCTTGGACGGAGACCCTGCCTACGAGCAGTACTTC	CASSLDGDPAYEQYF
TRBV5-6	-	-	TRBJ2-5	TGTGCCAGCAGCCGAGGGCGACGAGAGACCCAGTACTTC	CASSRGRRETQYF
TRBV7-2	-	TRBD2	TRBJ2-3	TGTGCCAGCAGCTTAGTGGGACTAGCTACAGATACGCAGTATTTT	CASSLVGLATDTQYF
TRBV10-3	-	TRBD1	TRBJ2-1	TGTGCCATCAGTGAGTCCGGGACAGGGGCCTTTGGTGAGCAGTTCTTC	CAISESGTGAFGEQFF
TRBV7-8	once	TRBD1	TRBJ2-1	TGTGCCAGCAGCTTCTTAACGAGCAGGGGGCGCAGGTCGTACAATGAGCAGTTCTTC	CASSFLTSRGRRSYNEQFF
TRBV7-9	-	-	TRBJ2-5	TGTGCCAGCAGCCCTAGTTGGACCCAGTACTTC	CASSPSWTQYF
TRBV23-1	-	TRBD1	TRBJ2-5	TGCGCCAGCAGTCAACGAGGGACAGGGCAAGAGGAGACCCAGTACTTC	CASSQRGTGQEETQYF
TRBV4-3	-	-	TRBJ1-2	TGCGCCAGCAGCCAAGAACAGGGCAGGGATGGCTACACCTTC	CASSQEQGRDGYTF
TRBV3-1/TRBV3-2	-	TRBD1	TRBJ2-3	TGTGCCAGCAGCCCCCGGACAGGGAGAACAGATACGCAGTATTTT	CASSPRTGRTDTQYF
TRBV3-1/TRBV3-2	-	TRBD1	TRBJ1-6	TGTGCCAGCAGCCTATGGGACAGGGCGACACCCCTCCACTTT	CASSLWDRATPLHF
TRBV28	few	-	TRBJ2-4	TGTGCCAGCAGTCTGTTCACCCTAGTACAGGCGGATAACATTCAGTACTTC	CASSLFTLVQADNIQYF
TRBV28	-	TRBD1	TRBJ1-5	TGTGCCAGCAGTTTTAACCCGACAGGGTGGGACAATCAGCCCCAGCATTTT	CASSFNPTGWDNQPQHF
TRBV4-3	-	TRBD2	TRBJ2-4	TGCGCCAGCAGCCCGAAAAAACTAGCGGGAGCCAAAAACATTCAGTACTTC	CASSPKKLAGAKNIQYF
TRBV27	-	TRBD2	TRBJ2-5	TGTGCCAGCAGTTTAGTCGGCGGGAGTCAGGAGACCCAGTACTTC	CASSLVGGSQETQYF
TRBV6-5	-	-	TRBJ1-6	TGTGCCAGCAGTTACTCGCCAGGCGGGGGTAATTCACCCCTCTACTTT	CASSYSPGGGNSPLYF
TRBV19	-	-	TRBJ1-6	TGTGCCAGTGAAGAAGGGGACTATAATTCACCCCTCCACTTT	CASEEGDYNSPLHF
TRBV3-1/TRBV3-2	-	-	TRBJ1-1	TGTGCCAGCAGCCAAGATGGAGGGGCTCACACTGAAGCTTTCTTT	CASSQDGGAHTEAFF
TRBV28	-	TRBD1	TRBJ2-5	TGTGCCAGCGGGACACGACAGGGACGGGAGACCCAGTACTTC	CASGTRQGRETQYF
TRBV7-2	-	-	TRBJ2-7	TGTGCCAGCAGCTTAAGTGGGGCCTGGACCTCCGAGCAGTACTTC	CASSLSGAWTSEQYF
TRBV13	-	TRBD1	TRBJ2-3	TGTGCCAGCAGCTTAAGAGGGGGCAGAGATACGCAGTATTTT	CASSLRGGRDTQYF
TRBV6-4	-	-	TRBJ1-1	TGTGCCAGCAGTTACACAGAAGACACTGAAGCTTTCTTT	CASSYTEDTEAFF
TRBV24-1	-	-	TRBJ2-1	TGTGCCACGGCAGACATCTTCTCCTACAATGAGCAGTTCTTC	CATADIFSYNEQFF
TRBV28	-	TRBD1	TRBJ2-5	TGTGCCAGCAGTTTATCATTGAGGGGGCCTCCCGGGGAAGAGACCCAGTACTTC	CASSLSLRGPPGEETQYF
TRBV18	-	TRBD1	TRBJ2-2	TGTGCCAGCTCACTTACGACAGGGGGCACCGGGGAGCTGTTTTTT	CASSLTTGGTGELFF
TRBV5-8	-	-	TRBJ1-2	TGTGCCAGCAGCTTGGGACAAACTCAGAACTATGGCTACACCTTC	CASSLGQTQNYGYTF
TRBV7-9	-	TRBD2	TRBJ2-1	TGTGCCAGCAGCGGCTCTAGCGGGCAGCGAGACAGTGAGCAGTTCTTC	CASSGSSGQRDSEQFF
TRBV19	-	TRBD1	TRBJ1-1	TGTGCCAGTACGCCGGGACAGGGGAACACTGAAGCTTTCTTT	CASTPGQGNTEAFF
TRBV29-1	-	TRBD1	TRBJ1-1	TGCAGCGTGGGACAGCCGGAGGGCACTGAAGCTTTCTTT	CSVGQPEGTEAFF
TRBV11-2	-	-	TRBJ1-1	TGTGCCAGCAGCCCAGGGAGGACTGAAGCTTTCTTT	CASSPGRTEAFF
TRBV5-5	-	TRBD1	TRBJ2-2	TGTGCCAGCAGCCGAACTCCGGGACAGACCCACACCGGGGAGCTGTTTTTT	CASSRTPGQTHTGELFF
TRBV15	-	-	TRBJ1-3	TGTGCCACCAGCAGAGATGGAGGGAAACCTGGAAACACCATATATTTT	CATSRDGGKPGNTIYF
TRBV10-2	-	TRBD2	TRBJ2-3	TGCGCCAGCAGTGATAAACTGCGACGTCGACTAGCGGGAGTGAAAGATACGCAGTATTTT	CASSDKLRRRLAGVKDTQYF
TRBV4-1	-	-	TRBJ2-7	TGCGCCAGCAGCCTCAGCGGCCCCTACGAGCAGTACTTC	CASSLSGPYEQYF
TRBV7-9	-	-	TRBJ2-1	TGTGCCAGCAGCCAGGGGGGACCAAATTACAATGAGCAGTTCTTC	CASSQGGPNYNEQFF
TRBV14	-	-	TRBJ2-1	TGTGCCAGCAGCCAAGAAGGAGGGACAGCCTACAATGAGCAGTTCTTC	CASSQEGGTAYNEQFF
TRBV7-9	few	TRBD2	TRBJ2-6	TGTGCCAGCAGCCACGGGGGGGCGTCTGGGGCCAACGTCCTGACTTTC	CASSHGGASGANVLTF
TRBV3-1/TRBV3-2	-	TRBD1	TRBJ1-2	TGTGCCAGCAGCCAAGAGCCAGGGGGCGGTGGCTACACCTTC	CASSQEPGGGGYTF
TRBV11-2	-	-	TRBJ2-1	TGTGCCAGCAGCTCGGTGGCGCGGGCCAATGAGCAGTTCTTC	CASSSVARANEQFF
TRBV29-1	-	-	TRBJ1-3	TGCAGCGTTGGACAGAGCTCTGGAAACACCATATATTTT	CSVGQSSGNTIYF
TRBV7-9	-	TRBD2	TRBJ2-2	TGTGCCAGCAGCTCACTAGCGGGATGGAACACCGGGGAGCTGTTTTTT	CASSSLAGWNTGELFF
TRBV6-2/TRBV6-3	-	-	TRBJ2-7	TGTGCCAGCAGTGGGACTTGGTACGAGCAGTACTTC	CASSGTWYEQYF
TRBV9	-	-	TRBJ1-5	TGTGCCAGCAGCCGGCGGTGGGATCAGCCCCAGCATTTT	CASSRRWDQPQHF
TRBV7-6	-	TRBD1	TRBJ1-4	TGTGCCAGCAGCTCGGGACAGTTTGCAACTAATGAAAAACTGTTTTTT	CASSSGQFATNEKLFF
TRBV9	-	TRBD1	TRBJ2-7	TGTGCCAGCAGCGGGGGGACAGACTCCTACGAGCAGTACTTC	CASSGGTDSYEQYF
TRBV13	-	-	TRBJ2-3	TGTGCCAGCAGCTTAGGCATCACAGATACGCAGTATTTT	CASSLGITDTQYF